The 10 T cell receptor beta chains below were found in one sample sequenced in a study of blood T cell repertoires in COVID-19. The protocol was immunoSEQ multiplex PCR, while the TCRdb copy is restricted to in-frame clones and leaves out a portion. Of 250,000 to 300,000 clones in the sample, approximately 91% were seen once. Material: PBMCs or T cells enriched from blood (not recorded which). Source of these receptors: a woman in her forties with acute COVID-19.

The rearrangement uses TRBV11-2 and TRBJ1-3; TRBD1 is a possible D gene (6 bases). Germline CDR1 SGHAT, CDR2 FQNNGV. Trimming pared 1 base from V and 0 bases from J, leaving 13 bases between. CDR3 length: 17 amino acids. This CDR3 reads CASSLAFGGASGNTIYF. The CDR3 DNA is TGTGCCAGCAGCTTAGCCTTCGGGGGGGCCTCTGGAAACACCATATATTTT.

The rearrangement links TRBV28 to TRBJ1-2; D call uncertain. CDR3 length: 12 residues. Trimming took off 4 bases at V and 8 bases at J, with 11 bases between the two ends. Per germline, CDR1 MDHEN and CDR2 SYDVKM. The CDR3 spells CASSSVRYGYTF. The CDR3 DNA sequence: TGTGCCAGCAGTTCCGTGAGATACGGCTACACCTTC.

This chain uses TRBV5-1 with TRBJ2-5; 12 bases line up with TRBD1. J lost 5 bases, V lost 2 bases, and 7 bases had no gene match. Germline V gene lookup returns CDR1 SGHRS and CDR2 YFSETQ. The CDR3 totals 16 residues. The CDR3 nucleotides read TGCGCCAGCAGCTTCAGGGGGACAGGGGGCAGGGAGACCCAGTACTTC. Its translation is CASSFRGTGGRETQYF.

This clone showed up just once. This chain links TRBV7-2 with TRBJ1-2; the D is unclear. Germline V gene sequence: CDR1 SGHTA, CDR2 FQGNSA. The CDR3 totals 16 residues. The germline V and J ends were trimmed by 6 bases and 1 base, with 18 bases remaining between them. The CDR3 spells CASRNREEGVNYGYTF. The CDR3 DNA is TGTGCCAGCAGAAATAGAGAGGAAGGTGTTAACTATGGCTACACCTTC.

This chain connects TRBV19 to TRBJ2-3, with D perhaps TRBD1 (5 bases). Germline V CDR1 and CDR2: LNHDA, SQIVND (reference sequence). V lost 5 bases and J 1 base, leaving 16 bases between the germline ends. The CDR3 covers 16 residues. In nucleotides, the CDR3 is TGTGCCAGTAGTCCCCAGGGATTCAGAGGCACAGATACGCAGTATTTT. Its translation: CASSPQGFRGTDTQYF. The whole variable domain, filled in from reference TRBV19 and TRBJ2-3, reads DGGITQSPKYLFRKEGQNVTLSCEQNLNHDAMYWYRQDPGQGLRLIYYSQIVNDFQKGDIAEGYSVSREKKESFPLTVTSAQKNPTAFYLCASSPQGFRGTDTQYFGPGTRLTVL.

The chain combines TRBV18 with TRBJ1-5, with 9 bases matching TRBD1. Looked up from germline, CDR1 is KGHSH and CDR2 is LQKENI. Losses at the gene ends were 3 bases for V and 5 bases for J; bases not matched to a gene: 2. The CDR3 is 14 amino acids. The DNA of the CDR3 is TGTGCCAGCTCACCTCGACAGGGGGATCAGCCCCAGCATTTT. Its protein product is CASSPRQGDQPQHF.

This chain uses TRBV6-5 with TRBJ2-1; a weak D match, TRBD2 (6 bases). This CDR3 has 16 amino acids. From germline, CDR1 is MNHEY and CDR2 SVGAGI. V lost 0 bases to trimming and J lost 10 bases, with 19 bases between them. The CDR3 loop is CASSYSLGAGLNEQFF. The CDR3 DNA reads as TGTGCCAGCAGTTACTCCCTAGGGGCGGGACTGAACGAGCAGTTCTTC.

This chain joins TRBV27 and TRBJ2-3; D gene uncertain. V dropped 6 bases and J dropped 0 bases, with 4 bases sitting between them. The CDR3 covers 12 residues. Per germline, CDR1 MNHEY and CDR2 SMNVEV (reference sequence). The CDR3 reads CASRASTDTQYF. The CDR3 DNA follows: TGTGCCAGCAGGGCTAGCACAGATACGCAGTATTTT.

V is TRBV4-2 and J is TRBJ2-3, with TRBD2 as a possible D gene (6 bases). Germline assignment: CDR1 LGHNA and CDR2 YNFKEQ. This CDR3 contains 16 residues. Trimming removed 3 bases from V and 1 base from J, with 14 bases in between. CDR3: CASSHLSGGGTDTQYF. The CDR3 nucleotides read TGTGCCAGCAGCCATCTCAGCGGAGGGGGCACAGATACGCAGTATTTT.

This chain connects TRBV5-5 to TRBJ2-7; D is uncertain. V was trimmed by 7 bases and J by 0 bases, leaving 14 bases between them. The CDR3 is made up of 14 amino acids. Germline CDR1 reads SGHKS; CDR2 reads YYEKEE (reference sequence). CDR3 loop: CASHAPSNSYEQYF. CDR3 sequence (DNA): TGTGCCAGCCACGCGCCGAGCAACTCCTACGAGCAGTACTTC.